This TCR beta chain was captured by sequencing in a study of T cells after yellow fever vaccination. The CDR3 has 15 residues. Germline V gene lookup returns CDR1 MNHEY and CDR2 SVGEGT. Trimming stripped 8 bases from V and 6 bases from J, with 20 bases between. One entry per CDR3 protein, called by TCRdb with MiXCR from the 5' RACE reads. Of about 310,000 distinct CDR3 sequences in the sample, approximately 3.9% were seen once. This clonotype appeared many times. The sequencing used PBMCs, collected on the day of the yellow fever booster vaccination. The chain has TRBV6-2 or TRBV6-3 and TRBJ2-1; D is perhaps TRBD2 (6 bases). The receptor was derived from a man between 18 and 29 years old who received the YFV17D yellow fever vaccine. The CDR3 region is CASSSGGAIFNEQFF. The CDR3 DNA sequence: TGTGCCAGCTCCTCCGGCGGGGCCATTTTCAATGAGCAGTTCTTC.